These T cell receptor beta chains were read from a single sample in a study of shared clonotypes between healthy human individuals. Sequenced by immunoSEQ multiplex PCR; TCRdb stores in-frame clones only, minus some. This table holds about 820,000 clones, about 92% found once. The specimen was naive CD8+ T cells sorted from blood. All receptors derive from a man younger than 45 in good health. Each CDR3 is given with its conserved first and last residue. D genes are given only for firm matches. Clone size appears in some rows only: once, few, many, or a class for an expanded clone.

v_gene	d_gene	len	abundance	j_gene	CDR3nt	CDR3aa
TRBV14	.	13	.	TRBJ1-2	TGTGCCAGCAGCCAAGCCGCCCGAGGTGGCTACACCTTC	CASSQAARGGYTF
TRBV19	TRBD1	18	once	TRBJ1-1	TGTGCCAGTAGTCCCCTACCGGGACAGGGGGCATCGCCCTATGAAGCTTTCTTT	CASSPLPGQGASPYEAFF
TRBV11-2	.	14	.	TRBJ2-7	TGTGCCAGCAGCTCGCACCAGACGAATTACGAGCAGTACTTC	CASSSHQTNYEQYF
TRBV29-1	TRBD2	14	.	TRBJ2-7	TGCAGCGTTCAAGCGGGGGGGTTCTCCTACGAGCAGTACTTC	CSVQAGGFSYEQYF
TRBV27	TRBD1	15	.	TRBJ2-7	TGTGCCAGCAGTTTTGCGGGGACAGGGAGGAACGAGCAGTACTTC	CASSFAGTGRNEQYF
TRBV7-3	TRBD2	18	.	TRBJ2-1	TGTGCCAGCAGCTTAACCCTGGGACTAGCGGCCCCCTACAATGAGCAGTTCTTC	CASSLTLGLAAPYNEQFF
TRBV28	.	14	.	TRBJ2-7	TGTGCCAGCGCGTTAACTCAGCGAGGCTACGAGCAGTACTTC	CASALTQRGYEQYF
TRBV13	.	13	.	TRBJ2-7	TGTGCCAGCAGCTCGACTCCTCGGAGCGAGCAGTACTTC	CASSSTPRSEQYF
TRBV18	.	14	.	TRBJ2-1	TGTGCCGCCGTAAGGGTGGACACCTACAATGAGCAGTTCTTC	CAAVRVDTYNEQFF
TRBV6-1	.	15	.	TRBJ2-1	TGTGCCAGCAGTGCTGAGCCATTCCAGGACAATGAGCAGTTCTTC	CASSAEPFQDNEQFF
TRBV27	.	10	.	TRBJ2-5	TGTGCCAGCGGGGGGCCAGAACGGAACTTC	CASGGPERNF
TRBV25-1	TRBD2	18	few	TRBJ2-3	TGTGCCAGCAGTGACCCCAGGGGAGCGGGAGGCTCCACAGATACGCAGTATTTT	CASSDPRGAGGSTDTQYF
TRBV7-2	.	13	.	TRBJ2-1	TGTGCCAGCAGCTACTTTGGGAACAATGAGCAGTTCTTC	CASSYFGNNEQFF
TRBV7-6	TRBD2	16	.	TRBJ2-3	TGTGCCAGCAGCTTAGCTGACACTCGGGAGGCAGATACGCAGTATTTT	CASSLADTREADTQYF
TRBV28	.	17	.	TRBJ2-2	TGTGCCAGCAGGGAAAGAGTGACTCTACAAGGCACCGGGGAGCTGTTTTTT	CASRERVTLQGTGELFF
TRBV15	.	14	once	TRBJ2-1	TGTGCCACCAGCAGCTCTTCTTCAGCGTCGGGGCAGTTCTTC	CATSSSSSASGQFF
TRBV5-1	.	12	.	TRBJ2-7	TGCGCCAGCAGCCCCGGTGTGTACGAGCAGTACTTC	CASSPGVYEQYF
TRBV5-1	.	15	.	TRBJ2-5	TGCGCCAGCAGCTTGCTAGCGAATTACCAAGAGACCCAGTACTTC	CASSLLANYQETQYF
TRBV7-6	TRBD2	18	.	TRBJ2-1	TGTGCCAGCAGCTCCACAACCGGACTAGCGGTAAACTACAATGAGCAGTTCTTC	CASSSTTGLAVNYNEQFF
TRBV10-3	TRBD2	14	.	TRBJ2-7	TGTGCCATCAGTGAGCCGGGAGGGGCCTACGAGCAGTACTTC	CAISEPGGAYEQYF
TRBV10-1	TRBD1	14	.	TRBJ2-7	TGCGCCAGCTCCTCCGGGACAGGGGTCGACGAGCAGTACTTC	CASSSGTGVDEQYF
TRBV7-2	.	14	.	TRBJ2-5	TGTGCCAGCAGCTCCTGGACTACACAAGAGACCCAGTACTTC	CASSSWTTQETQYF